These 10 T cell receptor beta chains share one sample of origin, sequenced in a study of blood T cells in healthy people across ages. It was with a sample-barcoded 5' primer and a J-beta primer mix that a second PCR of about 7 to 12 cycles was run. TCRdb independently ran MiXCR on the 5' RACE reads; one entry per CDR3 protein. The sample has about 1.8 million distinct CDR3 sequences, roughly 49% seen once. The sequenced sample was blood. The receptor source for this set is a middle-aged woman in good health.

In this sample, this clonotype turned up once. V gene TRBV27 combines with J gene TRBJ2-7; a possible D gene is TRBD2 (7 bases). Near its end, the DNA agrees better with TRBJ2-5, so the J call may be wrong. The CDR3 loop spans 16 amino acids. Germline-derived CDR1 and CDR2 are MNHEY and SMNVEV (reference sequence). The CDR3 bases are TGTGCCAGCAGCGTTCGGGGCGGGGGCCCGTCAGAGACCCAGTACTTC. Protein product: CASSVRGGGPSETQYF.

This chain connects TRBV7-2 to TRBJ1-5; tentatively, D is TRBD1 (6 bases). CDR1 and CDR2 (germline): SGHTA, FQGNSA. Trimming left V 2 bases short and J 2 bases short, with 19 bases between. This CDR3 spans 18 amino acids. The CDR3 here is CASSLLGQTYSGNQPQHF. The DNA for the CDR3 is TGTGCCAGCAGCTTACTCGGACAGACTTATAGTGGCAATCAGCCCCAGCATTTT.

The chain links TRBV29-1 to TRBJ1-4, with D hard to call. The germline CDR1 and CDR2 sequences are SQVTM and ANQGSEA. V gave up 7 bases and J gave up 8 bases, with 11 bases separating them. The CDR3 has 11 amino acids. This CDR3 is CSGYLPEKLFF. CDR3 nucleotide sequence: TGCAGCGGGTACCTGCCAGAAAAACTGTTTTTT.

CDR3 residues: CASSWSRRGSYEQYF. In DNA, the CDR3 is TGCGCCAGCAGCTGGTCTCGGAGAGGTTCCTACGAGCAGTACTTC. The rearrangement links TRBV4-3 to TRBJ2-5; D uncertain. The J call may be faulty, since TRBJ2-7 better matches the DNA end. CDR1 and CDR2 (germline): LGHNA, YSLEER. This CDR3 spans 15 amino acids.

The chain links TRBV9 to TRBJ2-2; weak D call: TRBD1 (5 bases). The V end was cut by 2 bases, the J end by 8 bases, with 16 bases between. CDR3 length: 15 residues. Germline CDR1 is SGDLS and CDR2 is YYNGEE. The CDR3 bases are TGTGCCAGCAGCGTCCTAGAAGGGGTTCGGGGGGAGCTGTTTTTT. Its protein is CASSVLEGVRGELFF.

The V and J genes are TRBV9 and TRBJ2-4, with 8 bases identical to TRBD1. V was pared by 3 bases and J by 0 bases, with 5 bases of the junction left unmatched. The CDR3 runs 16 residues. Germline CDR1 reads SGDLS; CDR2 reads YYNGEE. The CDR3 sequence: CASSAKTGVAKNIQYF. The CDR3 DNA reads TGTGCCAGCAGCGCCAAGACAGGGGTAGCCAAAAACATTCAGTACTTC. Drawing the rest from reference TRBV9 and TRBJ2-4, the complete variable domain is DSGVTQTPKHLITATGQRVTLRCSPRSGDLSVYWYQQSLDQGLQFLIQYYNGEERAKGNILERFSAQQFPDLHSELNLSSLELGDSALYFCASSAKTGVAKNIQYFGAGTRLSVL.

This clonotype was picked up a small number of times. The V and J genes are TRBV7-2 and TRBJ2-2, with 7 positions matching TRBD1. Germline CDR1 is SGHTA and CDR2 is FQGNSA. V lost 1 base to trimming and J lost 5 bases; unmatched junction nucleotides: 4. The CDR3 has 15 amino acids. CDR3 protein: CASSLEGASTGELFF. CDR3 in DNA: TGTGCCAGCAGCTTAGAGGGGGCGTCTACCGGGGAGCTGTTTTTT.

J is TRBJ1-1 and V is TRBV5-1; no clear D gene. The length of the CDR3 is 14 residues. V was cut by 2 bases and J by 3 bases, with 11 bases left in between. CDR1 and CDR2 (germline): SGHRS, YFSETQ. The CDR3 DNA sequence: TGCGCCAGCAGCTTAAGGACCGATTACACTGAAGCTTTCTTT. Translating gives CASSLRTDYTEAFF. The full variable domain, rest sourced from reference TRBV5-1 and TRBJ1-1, is KAGVTQTPRYLIKTRGQQVTLSCSPISGHRSVSWYQQTPGQGLQFLFEYFSETQRNKGNFPGRFSGRQFSNSRSEMNVSTLELGDSALYLCASSLRTDYTEAFFGQGTRLTVV.

This clonotype was counted a single time. The chain has TRBV5-1 and TRBJ2-5, with 7 bases fitting TRBD2. Germline CDR1 SGHRS, CDR2 YFSETQ. V gave up 4 bases and J gave up 1 base; unmatched junction bases: 10. CDR3 length: 16 residues. CDR3 residues: CASSPVSSGLQETQYF. The CDR3 DNA is TGCGCCAGCAGCCCCGTTTCTAGCGGACTCCAAGAGACCCAGTACTTC.

This chain joins TRBV4-3 and TRBJ2-3; no firm D call. V lost 0 bases to trimming and J lost 0 bases, with 13 bases between them. The CDR3 extends over 17 amino acids. From germline, CDR1 is LGHNA and CDR2 YSLEER. Here the CDR3 reads CASSQDTVVTSTDTQYF. CDR3 nucleotides: TGCGCCAGCAGCCAAGATACGGTCGTGACTAGCACAGATACGCAGTATTTT.